This TCR beta chain was identified in a study of neurological immune-mediated disorders. On the study more broadly: For the 35 or so multiple sclerosis patients, the disease was relapsing-remitting in about 31 and secondary progressive in 3.

In TCRdb, the 5' RACE reads were re-called with MiXCR into one record per CDR3 protein. The table lists tens of thousands of distinct CDR3 sequences, less than 4.5% of them singletons. Notes on the study in general: None of the CDR3 amino acid sequences in expanded clones turned up in more than one subject, which points to private repertoires in all groups. The repertoires of 18 of 34 multiple sclerosis patients fell into one related-CDR3 cluster (a possible signature) under phylogenetic grouping.

Germline lookup yields CDR1 LGHDT and CDR2 YNNKEL (reference sequence). The CDR3 runs to 13 residues. Between the trimmed V and J ends, which lost 0 bases and 11 bases, there was a span of 13 bases. The unsorted libraries were prepared from 2 million PBMCs (stored at -80 C). This clonotype was recorded at least ten times. Its antigen is not known. Sequencing used PBMCs. V gene TRBV3-1 combines with J gene TRBJ1-1; D gene unclear. This clonotype originated in a man aged 25-45 years with multiple sclerosis. The CDR3 sequence is CASSQDDGVSAFF. CDR3 coding DNA: TGTGCCAGCAGCCAAGATGATGGGGTTTCGGCTTTCTTT.